Listed here are 7 T cell receptor beta chains from one sample, sequenced in a study of blood T cell repertoires in COVID-19. Assay used: immunoSEQ multiplex PCR; TCRdb lists only in-frame clones, some missing. This sample has about 200,000 clones, with 85% to 90% found just once. The specimen sequenced was PBMCs or T cells enriched from blood (not recorded which). Receptors were obtained from a woman under 40 with acute COVID-19.

V gene TRBV11-2 combines with J gene TRBJ2-1; 7 bases match TRBD1. V gave up 5 bases and J gave up 5 bases; unmatched junction bases: 6. This CDR3 is built from 14 residues. Germline assignment: CDR1 SGHAT and CDR2 FQNNGV. CDR3 protein: CASSTWTGNNEQFF. The DNA for the CDR3 is TGTGCCAGCAGCACCTGGACAGGAAACAATGAGCAGTTCTTC.

This clone was seen only once. The rearrangement joins TRBV5-1 to TRBJ1-4; D possibly corresponds to TRBD1 (5 bases). The V end was cut by 4 bases, the J end by 4 bases, with 20 bases between. Germline V gene data show CDR1 as SGHRS and CDR2 as YFSETQ. The length of the CDR3 is 17 residues. DNA of the CDR3: TGCGCCAGCAGCAGGAAGGTGCCGGGGGGTAGTAATGAAAAACTGTTTTTT. Translation gives CASSRKVPGGSNEKLFF. The full variable domain, with the rest looked up from reference TRBV5-1 and TRBJ1-4, is KAGVTQTPRYLIKTRGQQVTLSCSPISGHRSVSWYQQTPGQGLQFLFEYFSETQRNKGNFPGRFSGRQFSNSRSEMNVSTLELGDSALYLCASSRKVPGGSNEKLFFGSGTQLSVL.

The gene calls are TRBV4-3 and TRBJ2-1, with D perhaps TRBD2 (7 bases). This CDR3 has 16 amino acids. The germline gives CDR1 LGHNA, CDR2 YSLEER. V dropped 3 bases and J dropped 7 bases, with 19 bases sitting between them. In nucleotides, the CDR3 is TGCGCCAGCAGCCATTTTTCTGGGGGGGGGCGGAATGAGCAGTTCTTC. Encoded protein: CASSHFSGGGRNEQFF.

The V call is TRBV24-1, the J call TRBJ2-1, with a tentative D call TRBD2 (6 bases). There are 11 residues in the CDR3. V was pared by 10 bases and J by 7 bases, with 10 bases between. The V gene's germline CDR1 is KGHDR and CDR2 SFDVKD. As DNA, the CDR3 is TGTGCCACTGTACGGGGGAATGAGCAGTTCTTC. Translating gives CATVRGNEQFF.

On this clone: At one boundary the junction diverges from the germline segment, which might be a read error. The chain links TRBV5-8 to TRBJ2-2; D not certain. Germline V CDR1 and CDR2: SGHTS, YDEGEE. The CDR3 has 9 amino acids. CDR3 in DNA: TGTGCGAGCACCGGGGAGCTGTTTTTT. This gives the protein CASTGELFF.

The rearrangement joins TRBV28 to TRBJ2-2, with 8 positions matching TRBD1. The J segment lost 9 bases and the V segment lost 3 bases, leaving 12 bases of the junction unmatched. The CDR3 covers 16 residues. Germline CDR1 reads MDHEN; CDR2 reads SYDVKM. The CDR3 sequence is CASSFRTGNLIRELFF. In nucleotides, the CDR3 is TGTGCCAGCAGTTTTCGGACAGGGAATTTAATCCGGGAGCTGTTTTTT. The full variable domain, with the rest looked up from reference TRBV28 and TRBJ2-2, is DVKVTQSSRYLVKRTGEKVFLECVQDMDHENMFWYRQDPGLGLRLIYFSYDVKMKEKGDIPEGYSVSREKKERFSLILESASTNQTSMYLCASSFRTGNLIRELFFGEGSRLTVL.

The rearrangement links TRBV7-9 to TRBJ1-1; D possibly corresponds to TRBD1 (5 bases). Per germline, CDR1 SEHNR and CDR2 FQNEAQ (reference sequence). The V and J ends lost 5 bases and 0 bases respectively, with 19 bases between them. The CDR3 sequence is 17 residues long. The CDR3, as DNA: TGTGCCAGCAGCCGCGGGACCGCGAACGTAATGAACACTGAAGCTTTCTTT. Its protein product is CASSRGTANVMNTEAFF.